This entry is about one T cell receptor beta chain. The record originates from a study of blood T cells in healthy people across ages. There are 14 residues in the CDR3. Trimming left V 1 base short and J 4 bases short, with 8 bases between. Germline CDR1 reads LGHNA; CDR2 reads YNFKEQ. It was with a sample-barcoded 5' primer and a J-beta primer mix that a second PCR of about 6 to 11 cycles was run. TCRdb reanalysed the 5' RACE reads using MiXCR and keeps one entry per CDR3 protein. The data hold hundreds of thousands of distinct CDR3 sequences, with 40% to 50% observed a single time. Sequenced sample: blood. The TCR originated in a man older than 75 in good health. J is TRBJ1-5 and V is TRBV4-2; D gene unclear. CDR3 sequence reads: CASSQVSGNQPQHF. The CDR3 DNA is TGTGCCAGCAGCCAAGTGTCGGGGAATCAGCCCCAGCATTTT.